This T cell receptor beta chain comes out of a study of beta chain features in type 1 diabetes. This clone appeared a few times. The antigen is not known. Whole-study results and caveats: Across all four CD4+ subsets, people with type 1 diabetes showed modestly shorter TCRB CDR3s.

V lost 3 bases and J lost 8, with 11 bases in between. CDR1 is MRHNA and CDR2 is SNTAGT in the germline V gene. CDR3 length: 13 residues. cDNA synthesis used the whole RNA isolate, giving expressed TCRB sequences. Clones were sequenced by immunoSEQ multiplex PCR, and TCRdb holds only the in-frame ones, with some missing. The sample comprises 200,000 to 300,000 clones, 20% of which are singletons, and 0.028% rests with the top ten. The sequencing sample was made of naive CD4+ T cells from blood. V and J are TRBV6-4 and TRBJ2-1, with D possibly being TRBD1 (6 bases). The clonotype was recovered from a woman aged 35 to 49 with type 1 diabetes. The chain's CDR3 is CASSEGGGDEQFF. In DNA, the CDR3 is TGTGCCAGCAGTGAAGGTGGGGGCGATGAGCAGTTCTTC.